Listed below are T cell receptor beta chains from one sample, sequenced in a study of T-cell memory formation after mild COVID-19. One entry per CDR3 protein, called by TCRdb with MiXCR from the 5' RACE reads. This table has hundreds of thousands of distinct CDR3 sequences, approximately 14% appearing once. The sample taken for sequencing was PBMCs or a T cell subset sorted from them (not recorded which). The receptors were sampled from a man younger than 35 who had mild COVID-19 (a few samples of this study predate the infection). Cell type and time point are not known. Both conserved end residues are part of each CDR3. A D gene is named only where the DNA matches it firmly. Size tells how often a clone was seen (once, few, many) or the class of an expanded clone, and some rows leave it out.

CDR3	DNA	size	J	V	D
CASSKQGDGNQPQHF	TGTGCCAGCAGTAAACAGGGGGACGGCAATCAGCCCCAGCATTTT	few	TRBJ1-5	TRBV6-2/TRBV6-3	TRBD1
CASSFSGGVADTQYF	TGTGCCAGCAGCTTCAGCGGGGGAGTAGCAGATACGCAGTATTTT	few	TRBJ2-3	TRBV7-3	TRBD2
CSLDSGGGSPLHF	TGCAGTCTAGATTCTGGGGGAGGATCACCCCTCCACTTT	few	TRBJ1-6	TRBV20-1	NA
CASSGDRVGYTF	TGTGCCAGCAGCGGGGACCGGGTCGGCTACACCTTC	NA	TRBJ1-2	TRBV27	NA
CASSITPANTEAFF	TGTGCCAGCAGTATCACCCCGGCGAACACTGAAGCTTTCTTT	few	TRBJ1-1	TRBV12-3/TRBV12-4	NA
CASIQGPEGYEQYF	TGTGCCAGCATCCAAGGCCCAGAAGGCTACGAGCAGTACTTC	NA	TRBJ2-7	TRBV7-8	NA
CSGPPLLGSREQFF	TGCAGTGGACCTCCGCTCCTCGGGTCCCGCGAGCAGTTCTTC	many	TRBJ2-1	TRBV20-1	NA
CASSPDRGERPEQFF	TGCGCCAGCAGCCCTGACAGGGGAGAAAGACCTGAGCAGTTCTTC	NA	TRBJ2-1	TRBV5-1	TRBD1
CASSTGRGYGYTF	TGTGCCAGCAGCACCGGTCGTGGCTATGGCTACACCTTC	few	TRBJ1-2	TRBV14	NA
CASSLWQGAHEQYF	TGCGCCAGCAGCTTGTGGCAGGGGGCCCACGAGCAGTACTTC	NA	TRBJ2-7	TRBV5-1	TRBD1
CASSSDRVSGSPLHF	TGCGCCAGCAGCTCGGACAGGGTCTCTGGGTCACCCCTCCACTTT	few	TRBJ1-6	TRBV5-1	TRBD1
CASSSPELQETQYF	TGTGCCAGCAGCTCCCCTGAGCTTCAAGAGACCCAGTACTTC	few	TRBJ2-5	TRBV7-9	NA
CASSDVGDRDPDTQYF	TGCGCCAGCAGTGACGTGGGGGACAGGGATCCCGATACGCAGTATTTT	many	TRBJ2-3	TRBV10-1	TRBD1
CSARSGLAGGPGTQYF	TGCAGTGCTAGATCGGGACTAGCGGGGGGGCCGGGTACGCAGTATTTT	NA	TRBJ2-3	TRBV20-1	TRBD2
CASSFNRDTEAFF	TGTGCCAGCAGCTTCAACAGGGACACTGAAGCTTTCTTT	few	TRBJ1-1	TRBV7-6	NA
CASPRDRSTDTQYF	TGTGCCAGCCCCCGGGACAGGAGCACAGATACGCAGTATTTT	few	TRBJ2-3	TRBV9	TRBD1
CASSLTDNQETQYF	TGTGCCAGCAGCCTCACCGACAACCAAGAGACCCAGTACTTC	NA	TRBJ2-5	TRBV4-2	NA
CASSPPGSQETQYF	TGTGCCAGCAGTCCCCCGGGCAGCCAAGAGACCCAGTACTTC	NA	TRBJ2-5	TRBV12-3/TRBV12-4	NA
CASSLSGGPQETQYF	TGCGCCAGCAGCCTGAGCGGGGGGCCACAAGAGACCCAGTACTTC	NA	TRBJ2-5	TRBV5-1	TRBD2
CASSSGPPKPQHF	TGTGCCAGCAGTTCAGGACCGCCAAAGCCCCAGCATTTT	NA	TRBJ1-5	TRBV12-3/TRBV12-4	NA
CASNGQGPLYGYTF	TGTGCCAGCAATGGACAGGGGCCTCTCTATGGCTACACCTTC	NA	TRBJ1-2	TRBV7-9	TRBD1
CSVLRDTSYEQYF	TGCAGCGTTCTTAGGGACACCTCCTACGAGCAGTACTTC	NA	TRBJ2-7	TRBV29-1	NA
CASSPPASTDTQYF	TGTGCCAGCTCACCACCCGCTAGCACAGATACGCAGTATTTT	many	TRBJ2-3	TRBV18	NA
CASSTWDRGDNDNEQFF	TGCGCCAGCAGCACCTGGGACAGGGGGGATAACGACAATGAGCAGTTCTTC	many	TRBJ2-1	TRBV5-1	TRBD1
CARGRQGADTEAFF	TGTGCCAGGGGAAGACAGGGGGCGGACACTGAAGCTTTCTTT	NA	TRBJ1-1	TRBV19	TRBD1
CASSFTIGTGQRSGANVLTF	TGTGCCAGCAGTTTCACAATCGGGACAGGGCAACGCTCTGGGGCCAACGTCCTGACTTTC	few	TRBJ2-6	TRBV6-2/TRBV6-3	TRBD1
CASRQGTSNIETQYF	TGCGCCAGCAGACAAGGGACTTCAAATATAGAGACCCAGTACTTC	few	TRBJ2-5	TRBV5-1	NA
CASSPGQGPLGNTIYF	TGTGCCAGCAGTCCCGGACAGGGACCTTTGGGAAACACCATATATTTT	few	TRBJ1-3	TRBV4-2	TRBD1
CASSMLAGGQETQYF	TGTGCCAGTAGTATGCTGGCGGGGGGCCAAGAGACCCAGTACTTC	NA	TRBJ2-5	TRBV19	TRBD2
CASSEIRGGEQYF	TGTGCCAGCAGCGAGATCCGGGGGGGCGAGCAGTACTTC	few	TRBJ2-7	TRBV7-6	TRBD2
CASSPGLAGGAPYNEQFF	TGTGCCAGCAGCCCAGGACTAGCGGGGGGGGCCCCCTACAATGAGCAGTTCTTC	few	TRBJ2-1	TRBV3-1	TRBD2
CANSKRGLRDNEQFF	TGTGCCAACTCCAAGCGGGGCCTTAGGGACAATGAGCAGTTCTTC	few	TRBJ2-1	TRBV11-2	TRBD2
CASSQQGRGTEAFF	TGTGCCAGCAGCCAACAGGGCCGAGGGACTGAAGCTTTCTTT	many	TRBJ1-1	TRBV7-2	NA
CASSLRGFNSPLHF	TGTGCCAGCAGTTTGAGGGGGTTTAATTCACCCCTCCACTTT	NA	TRBJ1-6	TRBV12-3/TRBV12-4	NA
CATSPASGGADTQYF	TGTGCCACCAGTCCTGCTAGCGGGGGGGCAGATACGCAGTATTTT	many	TRBJ2-3	TRBV24-1	TRBD2
CASSPVDRANTGELFF	TGTGCCAGCAGCCCGGTGGACAGGGCGAACACCGGGGAGCTGTTTTTT	few	TRBJ2-2	TRBV5-6	TRBD1
CASSFSGAYNEQFF	TGCGCCAGCAGCTTTAGCGGGGCTTACAATGAGCAGTTCTTC	few	TRBJ2-1	TRBV5-1	TRBD2
CASSWSGANVLTF	TGTGCCAGCAGCTGGTCTGGGGCCAACGTCCTGACTTTC	NA	TRBJ2-6	TRBV7-9	NA
CASSLARVPGDTEAFF	TGTGCCAGCAGCTTAGCGCGGGTGCCGGGGGACACTGAAGCTTTCTTT	NA	TRBJ1-1	TRBV7-9	NA